The clone carrying this T cell receptor (beta chain) came up once. This entry is derived from a study of blood T cell repertoires in COVID-19. Some clones are missing from TCRdb's copy, which holds only in-frame ones; the method was immunoSEQ multiplex PCR. The sample lists roughly 310,000 clones, about nine tenths seen once, with 2.6% in the top ten. V shed 5 bases and J 4 bases; nucleotides not matched to a gene: 16. Germline V gene lookup returns CDR1 MNHNY and CDR2 SVGAGI (reference sequence). This CDR3 has 18 residues. Sequenced sample: PBMCs or T cells enriched from blood (not recorded which). This sequence joins TRBV6-6 and TRBJ2-7; 11 nucleotides align to TRBD2. The TCR originated in a man aged 60-69 years who had recovered from COVID-19. The CDR3 DNA is TGTGCCAGCAGTCCATCACCATTACTAGCGGGAGCTGAGTACGAGCAGTACTTC. Translated: CASSPSPLLAGAEYEQYF.